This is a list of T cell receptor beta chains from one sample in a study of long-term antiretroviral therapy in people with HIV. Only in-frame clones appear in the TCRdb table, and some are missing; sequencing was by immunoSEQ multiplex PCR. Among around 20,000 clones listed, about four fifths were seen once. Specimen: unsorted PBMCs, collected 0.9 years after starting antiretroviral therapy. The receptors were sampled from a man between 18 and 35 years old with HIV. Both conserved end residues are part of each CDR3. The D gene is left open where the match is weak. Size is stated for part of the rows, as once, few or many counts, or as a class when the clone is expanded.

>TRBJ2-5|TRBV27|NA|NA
TGTGCCAGCAGTTTAGGCACCTCCCAATGGGAGACCCAGTACTTC
CASSLGTSQWETQYF
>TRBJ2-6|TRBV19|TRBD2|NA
TGTGCCAGTACCCACCCGATGGGCGGGGGGTACCTGGGGGGGGCCAACGTCCTGACTTTC
CASTHPMGGGYLGGANVLTF
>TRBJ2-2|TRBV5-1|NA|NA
TGCGCCAGCAGCCTAACAGATAACACCGGGGAGCTGTTTTTT
CASSLTDNTGELFF
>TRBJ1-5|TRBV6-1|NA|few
TGTGCCAGCAGTGACGCGGCAGCAAGCAATCAGCCCCAGCATTTT
CASSDAAASNQPQHF
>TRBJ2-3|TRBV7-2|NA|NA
TGTGCCAGCAGCCAACGGAGAGGGGGACCCACAGATACGCAGTATTTT
CASSQRRGGPTDTQYF
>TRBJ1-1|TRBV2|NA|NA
TGTGCCAGCAGTGAAGCGTTAAACATGAACACTGAAGCTTTCTTT
CASSEALNMNTEAFF
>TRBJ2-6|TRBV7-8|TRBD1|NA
TGTGCCAGCAGCGCTGACAGGGCTGGGGCCAACGTCCTGACTTTC
CASSADRAGANVLTF
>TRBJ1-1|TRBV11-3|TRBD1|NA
TGTGCCAGCAGCTCTGGGACAGCTGAAGCTTTCTTT
CASSSGTAEAFF
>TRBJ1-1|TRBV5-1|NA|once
TGCGCCAGCAGCTTGGCTTTGCGGACCCTCACCTTACCCACTGAAGCTTTCTTT
CASSLALRTLTLPTEAFF
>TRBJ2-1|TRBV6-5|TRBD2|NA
TGTGCCAGCGGTGTTGCTAGCGGGAATGAGCAGTTCTTC
CASGVASGNEQFF
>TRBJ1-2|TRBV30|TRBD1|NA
TGTGCCTGGAGTGTAAAGGGGGCTCGGGGGTATGGCTACACCTTC
CAWSVKGARGYGYTF
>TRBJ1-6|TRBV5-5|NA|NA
TGTGCCAGCAGCTCGGGGGAAGGGACACCCCTCCACTTT
CASSSGEGTPLHF
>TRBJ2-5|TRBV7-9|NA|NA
TGTGCCAGCAGCCCTGATCCGGTGACGACCCAGTACTTC
CASSPDPVTTQYF
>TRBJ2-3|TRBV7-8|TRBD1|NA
TGTGCCAGCAGCCCGGTGACAGGGGGCTACGATACGCAGTATTTT
CASSPVTGGYDTQYF
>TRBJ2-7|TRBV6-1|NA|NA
TGTGCCAGCAGTGGATTGGGGGGCGGAAGGGGTTACGAGCAGTACTTC
CASSGLGGGRGYEQYF
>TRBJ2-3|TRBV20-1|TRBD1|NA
TGCAGTGCCAGGGGGTATACGCAGTATTTT
CSARGYTQYF
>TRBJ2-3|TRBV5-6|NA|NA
TGTGCCAGCAGCGCCGAAGACAGCACAGATACGCAGTATTTT
CASSAEDSTDTQYF
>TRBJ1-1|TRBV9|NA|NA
TGTGCCAGCAGCCTTACAGGGAACACTGAAGCTTTCTTT
CASSLTGNTEAFF
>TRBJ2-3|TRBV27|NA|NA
TGTGCCAGCAGTTCCCGTGGGGAGAGAGATACGCAGTATTTT
CASSSRGERDTQYF
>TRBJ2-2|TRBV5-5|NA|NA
TGTGCCAGCAGCTTGGATCTAGGGAACACCGGGGAGCTGTTTTTT
CASSLDLGNTGELFF
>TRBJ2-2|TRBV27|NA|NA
TGTGCCAGCAGTTCCTCGACCGGGGAGCTGTTTTTT
CASSSSTGELFF
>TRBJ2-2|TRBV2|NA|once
TGTGCCAGCAGTGAAGCGTTACCGCAGAACACCGGGGAGCTGTTTTTT
CASSEALPQNTGELFF
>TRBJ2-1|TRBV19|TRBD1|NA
TGTGCCAGTTGGGACAGGGAGGGCAATGAGCAGTTCTTC
CASWDREGNEQFF
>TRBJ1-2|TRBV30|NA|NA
TGTGCCTGGACGATGTCCTATGTAGGTGGCTACACCTTC
CAWTMSYVGGYTF
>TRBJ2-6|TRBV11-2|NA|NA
TGTGCCAGCAGCTTAATGGAGTCTGGGGCCAACGTCCTGACTTTC
CASSLMESGANVLTF
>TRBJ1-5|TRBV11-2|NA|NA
TGTGCCAGCAGCTTCACGTCCAATAGCAATCAGCCCCAGCATTTT
CASSFTSNSNQPQHF
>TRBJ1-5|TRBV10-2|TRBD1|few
TGCGCCAGCAGGGCAGGGGGCGCGGGCCAGCCCCAGCATTTT
CASRAGGAGQPQHF
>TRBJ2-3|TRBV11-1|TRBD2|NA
TGTGCCAGCAGCCGTCCGGGACTAGGACTAGGGGCGCAGTATTTT
CASSRPGLGLGAQYF
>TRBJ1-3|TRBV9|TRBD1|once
TGTGCCAGCAGCGTCCAGGGGGGTTCGGGAAACACCATATATTTT
CASSVQGGSGNTIYF
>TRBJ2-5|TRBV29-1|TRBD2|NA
TGCAGCGTTCGGGGGACTAGCGGGGCCAGAGGAGAGACCCAGTACTTC
CSVRGTSGARGETQYF
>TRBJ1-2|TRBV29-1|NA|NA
TGCAGCGTTGAAGGGTATGGCTACACCTTC
CSVEGYGYTF
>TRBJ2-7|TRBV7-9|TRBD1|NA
TGTGCCAGCAGCCAATCTGGGACAGGCCCTGGGGCCTACGAGCAGTACTTC
CASSQSGTGPGAYEQYF
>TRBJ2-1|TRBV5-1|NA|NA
TGCGCCAGCAGCTCGGGGGCGGGTAAGGATGAGCAGTTCTTC
CASSSGAGKDEQFF
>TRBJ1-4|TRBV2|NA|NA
TGTGCCAGCCGACCCGAAGGGCCGGACCATGAAAAACTGTTTTTT
CASRPEGPDHEKLFF
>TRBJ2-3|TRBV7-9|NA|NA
TGTGCCAGCAGCTGGGGCGCAGATACGCAGTATTTT
CASSWGADTQYF
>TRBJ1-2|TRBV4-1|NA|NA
TGCGCCAGCAGCCAAGATCTTGGGGCCGGAGGCTACACCTTC
CASSQDLGAGGYTF
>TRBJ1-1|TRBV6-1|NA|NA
TGTGCCAGCAGCCCCAACCAGGGCACTGAAGCTTTCTTT
CASSPNQGTEAFF
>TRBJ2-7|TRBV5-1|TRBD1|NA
TGCGCCAGCAGCTGGAGTACAGGGGGCATGTCCTCCTACGAGCAGTACTTC
CASSWSTGGMSSYEQYF
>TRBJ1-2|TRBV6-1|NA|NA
TGTGCCAGCAGTGAGCTCATAACAGGGTATCCGTATGGCTACACCTTC
CASSELITGYPYGYTF
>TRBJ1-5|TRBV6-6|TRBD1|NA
TGTGCCAGCACTCGTGGACAGGTTAGCAATCAGCCCCAGCATTTT
CASTRGQVSNQPQHF
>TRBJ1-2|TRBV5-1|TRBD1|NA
TGCGCCAGCAGCTTGCCAATGGGACAGGGGTTCACTGGCTACACCTTC
CASSLPMGQGFTGYTF
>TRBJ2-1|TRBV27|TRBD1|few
TGTGCCAGCAGTTTAGAATTCGTCTCCGGCAGGGGGAATTCGGGTGAGCAGTTCTTC
CASSLEFVSGRGNSGEQFF
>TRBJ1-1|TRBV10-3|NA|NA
TGTGCCATCAAAAGTCTAGAGGTTGCCACTGAAGCTTTCTTT
CAIKSLEVATEAFF
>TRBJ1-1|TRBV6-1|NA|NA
TGTGCCAGCAGGAGGTTAATGAACACTGAAGCTTTCTTT
CASRRLMNTEAFF
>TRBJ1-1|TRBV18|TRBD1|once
TGTGCCAGCTCGACAGGGAGAGGGAACACTGAAGCTTTCTTT
CASSTGRGNTEAFF
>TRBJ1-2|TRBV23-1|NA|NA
TGCGCCAGCAGTCAATCGGCCGGACAGTTTAAAGGCTACACCTTC
CASSQSAGQFKGYTF
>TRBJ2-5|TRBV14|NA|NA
TGTGCCAGCAGCCAAGGAAGGTTCGCGGGGAACCAAGAGACCCAGTACTTC
CASSQGRFAGNQETQYF